The table lists the clone carrying this T cell receptor beta chain with a few counts. The assay was immunoSEQ multiplex PCR, and TCRdb's table has in-frame clones only and misses some. Among tens of thousands of clones listed, 89% were seen once. This sample was taken from a study of blood T cell repertoires in COVID-19. Background on the study: Italy, Spain and the United States were the sources of the convalescent and acute COVID-19 samples.

Trimming took off 10 bases at V and 5 bases at J, with 11 bases between the two ends. This CDR3 comprises 12 residues. CDR1 and CDR2 (germline): MDHEN, SYDVKM. The chain recombines TRBV28 with TRBJ1-4; D is unresolved. This TCR was recovered from a woman aged 60-70 years with COVID-19, enrolled during active disease. Sequencing was done on a sample of peripheral blood. This chain's CDR3 is CATLGVNEKLFF. The CDR3 nucleotides are TGTGCCACCCTCGGGGTCAATGAAAAACTGTTTTTT.